This T cell receptor beta chain was profiled in a study of CD8 T cells in Susac syndrome. With random hexamers, 0.5 to 1 ug RNA was reverse transcribed. immunoSEQ multiplex PCR amplified TCR beta CDR3 across 54 Vbeta, 13 Jbeta. TCRdb re-called the immunoSEQ multiplex PCR reads with MiXCR, one entry per CDR3 protein. The sample holds 300,000 to 350,000 distinct CDR3 sequences, just over 90% seen once. Deletions cut 2 bases from V and 2 bases from J, with 10 bases between. CDR3 length: 14 residues. Germline-derived CDR1 and CDR2 are SGHDN and FVKESK. This clonotype was found a few times. This receptor was obtained from a human donor with multiple sclerosis. The rearrangement links TRBV14 to TRBJ2-7; D gene unclear. The sequencing input was CD4+ T cells from PBMCs. This CDR3 is CASSQMTPAYEQYF. CDR3 DNA: TGTGCCAGCAGCCAAATGACCCCGGCCTACGAGCAGTACTTC.